This T cell receptor beta chain is drawn from a study of blood T cell repertoires in COVID-19. Overall study: Sites in the United States, Italy and Spain provided acute and convalescent COVID-19 samples. PBMCs, B-cell-depleted T cells, or T cells provided the cDNA or gDNA that made up the material.

The CDR3 totals 15 residues. CDR1 and CDR2 from the germline V gene are LGHDT and YNNKEL (reference sequence). Between the trimmed V and J ends, which lost 1 base and 8 bases, there was a span of 17 bases. The authors' processing: Amplification with reference gene primers provided the estimates of nucleated cell counts. Profiled with immunoSEQ multiplex PCR; TCRdb holds only in-frame clones, not every one. V and J calls and clone size are copied from that table; D and trimming were computed from the DNA. The table lists about 180,000 clones, 86% of them singletons. Sequenced input: peripheral blood. The chain couples TRBV3-1 (or the pseudogene TRBV3-2) to TRBJ1-2; a weak D match, TRBD1 (5 bases). This clonotype was obtained from a man aged 65-85 years with active or convalescent COVID-19. CDR3 region: CASSQAGYGAGGYTF. CDR3 nucleotide sequence: TGTGCCAGCAGCCAAGCCGGCTATGGGGCAGGAGGCTACACCTTC.